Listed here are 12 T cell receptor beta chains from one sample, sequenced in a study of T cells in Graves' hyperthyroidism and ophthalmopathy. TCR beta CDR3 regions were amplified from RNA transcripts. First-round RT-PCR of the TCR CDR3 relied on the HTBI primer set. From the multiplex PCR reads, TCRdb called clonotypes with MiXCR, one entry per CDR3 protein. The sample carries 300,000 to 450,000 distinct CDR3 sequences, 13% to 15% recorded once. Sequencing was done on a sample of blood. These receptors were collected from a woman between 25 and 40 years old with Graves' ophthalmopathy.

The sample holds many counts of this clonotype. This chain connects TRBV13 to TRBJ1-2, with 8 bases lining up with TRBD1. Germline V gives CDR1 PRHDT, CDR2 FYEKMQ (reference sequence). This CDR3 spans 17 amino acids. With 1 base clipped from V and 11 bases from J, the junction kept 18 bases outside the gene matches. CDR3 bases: TGTGCCAGCAGCTTAGAATCGTGGAGGGCCGACAGGGGACCATACACCTTC. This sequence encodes CASSLESWRADRGPYTF.

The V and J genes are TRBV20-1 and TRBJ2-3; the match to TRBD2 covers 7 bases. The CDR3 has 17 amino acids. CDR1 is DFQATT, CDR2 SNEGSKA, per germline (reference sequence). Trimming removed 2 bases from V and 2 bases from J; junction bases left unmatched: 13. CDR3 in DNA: TGCAGTGCTAGACTGACTCGTGGCGGGGGAATCACAGATACGCAGTATTTT. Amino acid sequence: CSARLTRGGGITDTQYF.

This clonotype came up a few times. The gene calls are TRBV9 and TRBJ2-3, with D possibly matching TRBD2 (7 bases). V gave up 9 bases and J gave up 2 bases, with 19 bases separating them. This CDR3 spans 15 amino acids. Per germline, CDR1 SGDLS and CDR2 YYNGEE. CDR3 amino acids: CATSDRSGDTDTQYF. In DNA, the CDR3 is TGTGCCACTAGCGACAGGAGCGGGGACACAGATACGCAGTATTTT.

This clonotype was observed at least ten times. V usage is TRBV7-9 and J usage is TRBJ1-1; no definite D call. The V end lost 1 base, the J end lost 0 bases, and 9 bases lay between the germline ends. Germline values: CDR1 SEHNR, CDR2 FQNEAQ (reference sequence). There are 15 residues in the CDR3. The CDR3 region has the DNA TGTGCCAGCAGCTTAGATTTGCAGGTGAACACTGAAGCTTTCTTT. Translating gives CASSLDLQVNTEAFF.

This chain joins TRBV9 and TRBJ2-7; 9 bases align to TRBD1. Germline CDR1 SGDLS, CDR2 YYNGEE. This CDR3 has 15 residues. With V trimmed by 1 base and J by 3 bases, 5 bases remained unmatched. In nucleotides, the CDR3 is TGTGCCAGCAGCGTAAGACAGGGGGACAACTACGAGCAGTACTTC. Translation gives CASSVRQGDNYEQYF.

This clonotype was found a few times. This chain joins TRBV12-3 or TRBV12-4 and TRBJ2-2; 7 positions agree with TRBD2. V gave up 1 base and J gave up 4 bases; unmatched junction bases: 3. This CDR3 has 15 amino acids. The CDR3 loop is CASSLGGGGTGELFF. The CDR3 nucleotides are TGTGCCAGCAGTTTAGGTGGGGGGGGCACCGGGGAGCTGTTTTTT.

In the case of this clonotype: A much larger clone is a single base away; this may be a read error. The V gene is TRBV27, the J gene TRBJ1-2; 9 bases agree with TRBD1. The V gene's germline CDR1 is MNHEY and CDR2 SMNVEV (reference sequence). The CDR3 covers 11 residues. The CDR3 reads CAGDRDYGHTF. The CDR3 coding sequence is TGTGCCGGGGACAGGGACTATGGCCACACCTTC.

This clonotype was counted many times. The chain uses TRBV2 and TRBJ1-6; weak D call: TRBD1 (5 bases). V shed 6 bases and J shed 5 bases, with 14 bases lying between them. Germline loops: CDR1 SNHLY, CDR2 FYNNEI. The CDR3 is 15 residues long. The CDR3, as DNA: TGTGCCAGCAGACTAGGACAAGCAGATAATTCACCCCTCCACTTT. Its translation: CASRLGQADNSPLHF.

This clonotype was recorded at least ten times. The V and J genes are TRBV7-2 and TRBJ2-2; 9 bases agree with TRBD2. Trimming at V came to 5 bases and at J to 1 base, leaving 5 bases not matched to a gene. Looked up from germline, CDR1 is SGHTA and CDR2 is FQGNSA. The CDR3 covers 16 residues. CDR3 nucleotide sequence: TGTGCCAGCAGCCTTAGCGGGGGCCTGAACACCGGGGAGCTGTTTTTT. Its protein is CASSLSGGLNTGELFF.

In DNA form, the CDR3 reads TGTGCCAGCAGTGAATGGTTTTCAGAGAATGAAAAACTGTTTTTT. This sequence encodes CASSEWFSENEKLFF. V is TRBV6-1 and J is TRBJ1-4; D not certain. Germline V gives CDR1 MNHNS, CDR2 SASEGT. The ends were cut back, 2 bases at V and 5 bases at J, with 12 bases in the middle. This CDR3 has 15 amino acids.

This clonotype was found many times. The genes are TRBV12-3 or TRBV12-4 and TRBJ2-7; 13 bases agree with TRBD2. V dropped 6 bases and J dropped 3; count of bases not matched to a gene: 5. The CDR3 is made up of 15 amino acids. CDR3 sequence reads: CASRRTSGGSYEQYF. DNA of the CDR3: TGTGCCAGCAGAAGGACTAGCGGGGGAAGCTACGAGCAGTACTTC.

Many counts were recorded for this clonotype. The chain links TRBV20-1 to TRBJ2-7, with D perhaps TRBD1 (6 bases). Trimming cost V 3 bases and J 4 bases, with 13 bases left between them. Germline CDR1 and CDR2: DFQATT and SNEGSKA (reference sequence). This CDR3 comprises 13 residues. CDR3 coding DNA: TGCAGTGCTAGGGGGGCCACCCGATACGAGCAGTACTTC. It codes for CSARGATRYEQYF.